This entry concerns a single TCR beta chain. CDR3 length: 14 residues. Trimming took 3 bases from V and 8 from J; bases not matched to a gene: 8. Germline values: CDR1 SGHRS, CDR2 YFSETQ. Single viable CD3+CD4+CD8-CD45RO+ cells were sorted as the memory CD4+ T cells. Donors' CMV status reflects serum IgG against pp150, pp28, p38, p52. This entry belongs to a study of memory CD4+ T cells and cytomegalovirus serostatus. Study-level background: Healthy Belgian adult donors included under ten CMV-positive and some 24 CMV-negative people.

Clones were sequenced by immunoSEQ multiplex PCR, and TCRdb holds only the in-frame ones, with some missing. The sample consists of under 65,000 clones, around 78% of them appearing once. The sample consisted of memory CD4+ T cells from blood. This sequence joins TRBV5-1 and TRBJ2-1, with TRBD2 identical over 7 bases. The receptor comes from an adult in good health and CMV-seronegative. The CDR3 region has the DNA TGCGCCAGCAGCTCGATTACTAGCGACTATGAGCAGTTCTTC. Translated: CASSSITSDYEQFF.